This TCR beta chain derives from a study of blood T cell repertoires in COVID-19. Study-level background: The samples span acute and convalescent COVID-19 from the United States, Italy and Spain. Sources were T cells, B-cell-depleted T cells, or PBMCs; the material itself was cDNA or gDNA.

Trimming at V came to 1 base and at J to 1 base, leaving 2 bases not matched to a gene. The germline gives CDR1 SSHAT, CDR2 FNYEAQ (reference sequence). The CDR3 spans 15 residues. Clinical history as reported by participants underpinned cohort assignment. In Cohort 3, a recovered donor had either two negative PCRs, clearance, or symptom resolution. Sequenced by immunoSEQ multiplex PCR; TCRdb stores in-frame clones only, minus some. The sample has 300,000 to 350,000 clones; around nine tenths are singletons. This TCR was recovered from a man in his thirties or forties who had recovered from COVID-19. V usage is TRBV7-7 and J usage is TRBJ1-1; 8 nucleotides line up with TRBD1. Source material: PBMCs or T cells enriched from blood (not recorded which). CDR3 DNA: TGTGCCAGCAGCTTAGGGGGGACAGGGAACACTGAAGCTTTCTTT. This codes for CASSLGGTGNTEAFF.